This T cell receptor beta chain was identified in a study of T cell repertoires in cytomegalovirus infection. Study-level background: Recently identified HLA-C-restricted CMV epitopes and well-studied HLA-B-restricted CMV epitopes were used by the study. Study results and caveats: Frequencies of public TCR beta families were cumulated, and this identified carriers of CMV plus the relevant HLA. Clonotype analysis showed dominance of the ex vivo response by HLA-C-restricted CMV-specific TCR beta clonotypes.

Comment on this clonotype: Its antigen is unidentified.

From the reads, TCRdb called clonotypes with MiXCR, one entry per CDR3 protein. This sample yields 400,000 to 600,000 distinct CDR3 sequences, of which roughly 46% are seen a single time; 43% belongs to the top ten. CDR1 and CDR2 (germline): SGHRS, YFSETQ. This CDR3 is 16 amino acids long. V lost 3 bases to trimming and J lost 6 bases, with 19 bases between them. Source: cultured PBMCs, taken from culture after CMV antigen stimulation. This receptor was obtained from a human donor in good health (CMV status not recorded). Some clones in this sample may be carry-over from other donors' samples. The chain employs TRBV5-1 and TRBJ2-1; D possibly matches TRBD1 or TRBD2 (5 bases each). The CDR3 DNA reads TGCGCCAGCAGCTCCGAGGACCGCTCAGGGAGCAATGAGCAGTTCTTC. Its protein product is CASSSEDRSGSNEQFF. The variable domain in full, completed from reference TRBV5-1 and TRBJ2-1, reads KAGVTQTPRYLIKTRGQQVTLSCSPISGHRSVSWYQQTPGQGLQFLFEYFSETQRNKGNFPGRFSGRQFSNSRSEMNVSTLELGDSALYLCASSSEDRSGSNEQFFGPGTRLTVL.